One and the same sample provided the 27 T cell receptor beta chains below, sequenced in a study of T cells in Graves' hyperthyroidism and ophthalmopathy. Amplified regions were TCR beta CDR3 sequences from RNA transcripts. Carried out on the TCR CDR3, a first-round RT-PCR used the HTBI primer set. MiXCR was run by TCRdb on the multiplex PCR reads, yielding one entry per CDR3 protein. Of under 400,000 distinct CDR3 sequences listed, roughly 17% are singletons. Input material: blood. Receptors were obtained from a man aged 25-40 years with Graves' hyperthyroidism.

With regard to this clonotype: A much larger clone sits a single nucleotide away, making a read error possible. This chain joins TRBV6-2 or TRBV6-3 and TRBJ2-2; D ambiguous. There are 14 residues in the CDR3. Germline CDR1 MNHEY, CDR2 SVGEGT. CDR3 nucleotides: TGTGCCAGCAGTGTGAGGAGTTACACCAGGGAGCTGTTTTTT. This codes for CASSVRSYTRELFF.

V gene TRBV28 combines with J gene TRBJ2-3, with 12 bases fitting TRBD2. Trimming at V came to 6 bases and at J to 6 bases, leaving 10 bases not matched to a gene. The CDR3 is 16 residues long. Germline CDR1 reads MDHEN; CDR2 reads SYDVKM. The CDR3 DNA sequence: TGTGCCAGCAGACCCCGGACTAGCGGGAAGGGGGATACGCAGTATTTT. The encoded protein is CASRPRTSGKGDTQYF.

This clonotype was picked up many times. The chain uses TRBV5-1 and TRBJ2-7; D unclear. The CDR3 length is 15 residues. Trimming took 0 bases from V and 2 from J, leaving 12 bases between them. The germline V gene has CDR1 SGHRS and CDR2 YFSETQ. The CDR3 protein is CASSLVLGNPYEQYF. CDR3 coding DNA: TGCGCCAGCAGCTTGGTGCTGGGGAACCCCTACGAGCAGTACTTC. Based on the CDR3 plus reference TRBV5-1 and TRBJ2-7, the full variable domain is KAGVTQTPRYLIKTRGQQVTLSCSPISGHRSVSWYQQTPGQGLQFLFEYFSETQRNKGNFPGRFSGRQFSNSRSEMNVSTLELGDSALYLCASSLVLGNPYEQYFGPGTRLTVT.

V usage is TRBV12-3 or TRBV12-4 and J usage is TRBJ1-5; 7 nucleotides agree with TRBD1. V shed 6 bases, J shed 3 bases, and the junction held 5 bases outside the gene matches. This CDR3 region has 14 residues. DNA of the CDR3: TGTGCCAGCAGCCGGGGACAGCTCAATCAGCCCCAGCATTTT. Protein: CASSRGQLNQPQHF.

This clonotype was detected ten times or more. V usage is TRBV7-8 and J usage is TRBJ2-5; D may be TRBD2 (6 bases). Per germline, CDR1 SGHVS and CDR2 FQNEAQ. The CDR3 is made up of 15 amino acids. The V gene lost 3 bases and the J gene lost 1 base, with 12 bases spanning the gap. CDR3 in amino acids: CASSFPGTGQETQYF. The CDR3 DNA sequence: TGTGCCAGCAGCTTTCCCGGGACTGGCCAAGAGACCCAGTACTTC.

In this sample, this clonotype turned up many times. The CDR3 region has the DNA TGTGCCAGCAGCCAGTCGACCGTTACCAAGCAGTACTTC. As protein: CASSQSTVTKQYF. The genes are TRBV3-1 and TRBJ2-7; D gene uncertain. V was pared by 3 bases and J by 8 bases, with 14 bases between. From germline, CDR1 is LGHDT and CDR2 YNNKEL (reference sequence). The CDR3 is 13 residues long.

The table lists this clonotype with many counts. The chain links TRBV29-1 to TRBJ2-7, with D unclear. The CDR3 covers 12 residues. The germline gives CDR1 SQVTM, CDR2 ANQGSEA. V gave up 4 bases and J gave up 7 bases, with 14 bases separating them. CDR3 DNA sequence: TGCAGCGTTGGAAGGGCCGCGGAAGAGCAGTACTTC. As protein: CSVGRAAEEQYF.

This clonotype was seen ten or more times. The rearrangement joins TRBV6-1 to TRBJ2-1, with D possibly matching TRBD1 (6 bases). Germline V gene lookup returns CDR1 MNHNS and CDR2 SASEGT. The CDR3 has 13 amino acids. The V end lost 9 bases, the J end lost 5 bases, and 14 bases lay between the germline ends. For the CDR3, the DNA is TGTGCCAGAAGGGGGATTTTCGACAATGAGCAGTTCTTC. Translation gives CARRGIFDNEQFF.

The chain recombines TRBV20-1 with TRBJ2-5; possible D gene TRBD1, 6 bases. Looked up from germline, CDR1 is DFQATT and CDR2 is SNEGSKA (reference sequence). Trimming took 0 bases from V and 0 from J, leaving 14 bases between them. This CDR3 has 16 amino acids. Here the CDR3 reads CSARDLGARYQETQYF. CDR3 coding DNA: TGCAGTGCTAGAGATCTGGGGGCGCGGTACCAAGAGACCCAGTACTTC.

This clonotype showed up many times. This chain connects TRBV2 to TRBJ2-7, with D perhaps matching TRBD2 (6 bases). Germline CDR1 is SNHLY and CDR2 is FYNNEI. CDR3 length: 14 residues. V lost 6 bases to trimming and J lost 4 bases, with 16 bases between them. The CDR3 nucleotides read TGTGCCAGCAGGCATAGCGGCAGCGGTTACGAGCAGTACTTC. Protein sequence: CASRHSGSGYEQYF.

This clonotype was counted ten times or more. The rearrangement uses TRBV2 and TRBJ2-5; 11 bases align to TRBD2. The ends lost 8 bases at V and 5 bases at J; junction bases unmatched: 7. The CDR3 runs 14 residues. Germline-derived CDR1 and CDR2 are SNHLY and FYNNEI. Written as DNA, the CDR3 is TGTGCCAGCGGCCGACTAGCGGGAACGGAGACCCAGTACTTC. Amino acid sequence: CASGRLAGTETQYF.

The chain has TRBV2 and TRBJ2-2, with D possibly matching TRBD1 (6 bases). The V gene lost 9 bases and the J gene lost 5 bases, with 13 bases spanning the gap. The CDR3 runs to 13 residues. Germline V gene sequence: CDR1 SNHLY, CDR2 FYNNEI. The CDR3 here is CASGGHSTGELFF. DNA of the CDR3: TGTGCCAGTGGGGGACATTCAACCGGGGAGCTGTTTTTT.

This clonotype was seen repeatedly, ten times or more. This chain links TRBV18 with TRBJ1-4; D gene ambiguous. The germline V gene has CDR1 KGHSH and CDR2 LQKENI. Trimming stripped 6 bases from V and 3 bases from J, with 8 bases between. The length of the CDR3 is 13 residues. CDR3 sequence: CASSLRPNEKLFF. In nucleotides, the CDR3 is TGTGCCAGCTCCCTCCGGCCTAATGAAAAACTGTTTTTT.

This clonotype was recorded many times. The CDR3 is CSAPGPINEQFF. In nucleotides, the CDR3 is TGCAGTGCCCCGGGACCCATCAATGAGCAGTTCTTC. This chain uses TRBV20-1 with TRBJ2-1; D may correspond to TRBD1 or TRBD2 (5 bases each). V lost 6 bases, J lost 6 bases, and 12 bases lay in between. CDR1 is DFQATT, CDR2 SNEGSKA, per germline (reference sequence). CDR3 length equals 12 residues.

This clonotype was observed many times. The V gene is TRBV11-2, the J gene TRBJ1-2, with unresolved D. Deletions cut 4 bases from V and 2 bases from J, with 17 bases between. CDR3 length: 16 amino acids. CDR1 is SGHAT and CDR2 is FQNNGV in the germline V gene. The CDR3 sequence: CASSSLGRASNYGYTF. The CDR3 bases are TGTGCCAGCAGCTCTCTAGGTAGAGCCAGCAACTATGGCTACACCTTC.

Turning to this clonotype: This could be a read error, since a much larger clone is one nucleotide away. The chain uses TRBV7-3 and TRBJ2-7; 11 bases fit TRBD2. The length of the CDR3 is 15 residues. Germline V lookup: CDR1 SGHTA, CDR2 FQGTGA. The CDR3 here is CAGSARLAGRNEQYF. Here the CDR3 DNA reads TGTGCCGGCAGCGCGAGACTAGCGGGAAGGAACGAGCAGTACTTC.

In its sample, this clonotype was seen many times. The V call is TRBV20-1, the J call TRBJ1-1, with 10 bases identical to TRBD1. The CDR3 runs to 15 residues. The V segment lost 5 bases and the J segment 4 bases; nucleotides outside the gene matches: 10. Germline lookup yields CDR1 DFQATT and CDR2 SNEGSKA (reference sequence). The CDR3 nucleotides are TGCAGTGCTGGGCCGGGACAGGGGCGATTCACTGAAGCTTTCTTT. Translating gives CSAGPGQGRFTEAFF.

The chain uses TRBV3-1 and TRBJ2-3, with TRBD2 as a possible D gene (6 bases). The germline V gene encodes CDR1 LGHDT and CDR2 YNNKEL (reference sequence). The ends were cut back, 0 bases at V and 4 bases at J, with 17 bases in the middle. The CDR3 sequence is 17 residues long. The CDR3 region has the DNA TGTGCCAGCAGCCAAGAGTTGGACTACCTCCACCCAGATACGCAGTATTTT. Protein: CASSQELDYLHPDTQYF.

This clonotype was seen many times. This rearrangement joins TRBV11-3 to TRBJ1-1, with a weak D call TRBD1 (5 bases). This CDR3 contains 16 residues. CDR1 is SGHNT, CDR2 YENEEA, per germline. V was cut by 0 bases and J by 2 bases, with 13 bases left in between. The CDR3 spells CASSLEAGAGNTEAFF. In DNA, the CDR3 is TGTGCCAGCAGCTTAGAGGCTGGGGCAGGTAACACTGAAGCTTTCTTT.

V is TRBV7-9 and J is TRBJ2-4; possible D gene TRBD2, 5 bases. CDR3 length: 14 amino acids. Germline assignment: CDR1 SEHNR and CDR2 FQNEAQ (reference sequence). The ends were cut back, 5 bases at V and 7 bases at J, with 15 bases in the middle. The CDR3 nucleotides are TGTGCCAGCAGCGCGGACGGAGGCCTCAACATTCAGTACTTC. This encodes CASSADGGLNIQYF.

The rearrangement uses TRBV29-1 and TRBJ2-5; TRBD1 matches at 12 bases. This CDR3 contains 14 residues. Trimming at V came to 6 bases and at J to 5 bases, leaving 7 bases not matched to a gene. The germline V gene encodes CDR1 SQVTM and CDR2 ANQGSEA. The CDR3 region has the DNA TGCAGCGTGGCGGGACAGGGGGCGGGGGAGACCCAGTACTTC. Protein sequence: CSVAGQGAGETQYF.

This CDR3 reads CASKKGPGLAGRSSNEQFF. The CDR3, as DNA: TGTGCCAGCAAGAAAGGCCCGGGACTAGCGGGACGAAGTTCGAATGAGCAGTTCTTC. The chain is built from TRBV12-3 or TRBV12-4 and TRBJ2-1, with TRBD2 matching 13 bases. The CDR3 covers 19 residues. Unmatched junction bases numbered 19, after V lost 7 bases and J lost 7 bases.

This clonotype was seen ten or more times. The genes are TRBV27 and TRBJ2-5; weak D call: TRBD2 (6 bases). The CDR3 is 15 residues long. Germline assignment: CDR1 MNHEY and CDR2 SMNVEV (reference sequence). V gave up 1 base and J gave up 3 bases, with 12 bases separating them. CDR3: CASSLWGEVEETQYF. The CDR3 DNA reads as TGTGCCAGCAGTTTATGGGGGGAGGTGGAAGAGACCCAGTACTTC.

This clonotype has ten or more counts. The V call is TRBV7-2, the J call TRBJ2-7; D gene ambiguous. Trimming removed 3 bases from V and 3 bases from J, with 12 bases in between. The CDR3 has 14 residues. Germline lookup yields CDR1 SGHTA and CDR2 FQGNSA. This CDR3 reads CASSFQSLRYEQYF. Here the CDR3 DNA reads TGTGCCAGCAGCTTTCAGAGCCTACGCTACGAGCAGTACTTC. The full variable domain, completed using reference TRBV7-2 and TRBJ2-7, is GAGVSQSPSNKVTEKGKDVELRCDPISGHTALYWYRQSLGQGLEFLIYFQGNSAPDKSGLPSDRFSAERTGGSVSTLTIQRTQQEDSAVYLCASSFQSLRYEQYFGPGTRLTVT.

This clonotype was observed a handful of times. This rearrangement joins TRBV18 to TRBJ1-2; D is perhaps TRBD1 (6 bases). This CDR3 spans 14 amino acids. Trimming removed 4 bases from V and 7 bases from J, with 16 bases in between. Germline CDR1 is KGHSH and CDR2 is LQKENI. Here the CDR3 DNA reads TGTGCCAGCTCACGGCCGGGACACTCTTCTGGCTACACCTTC. This translates into CASSRPGHSSGYTF. The full variable domain, rest sourced from reference TRBV18 and TRBJ1-2, is NAGVMQNPRHLVRRRGQEARLRCSPMKGHSHVYWYRQLPEEGLKFMVYLQKENIIDESGMPKERFSAEFPKEGPSILRIQQVVRGDSAAYFCASSRPGHSSGYTFGSGTRLTVV.

The V gene is TRBV28, the J gene TRBJ2-1; D gene ambiguous. The CDR3 is 15 residues long. The V end lost 10 bases, the J end lost 0 bases, and 16 bases lay between the germline ends. Germline-derived CDR1 and CDR2 are MDHEN and SYDVKM. The CDR3 region is CATSVGTSSYNEQFF. CDR3 nucleotides: TGTGCCACCTCAGTTGGCACAAGCTCCTACAATGAGCAGTTCTTC.

Ten or more counts support this clonotype. This rearrangement joins TRBV6-1 to TRBJ1-1, with D unresolved. The CDR3 is 13 amino acids. V was cut by 6 bases and J by 0 bases, with 8 bases left in between. Germline CDR1 MNHNS, CDR2 SASEGT. Here the CDR3 DNA reads TGTGCCAGCAGACAGACTTTGAACACTGAAGCTTTCTTT. Residues: CASRQTLNTEAFF.